The rows below give T cell receptor beta chains drawn from one sample of a study of T cells in Graves' hyperthyroidism and ophthalmopathy. TCRdb re-called the multiplex PCR reads with MiXCR, one entry per CDR3 protein. The sample has 380,000 or so distinct CDR3 sequences, about 13% seen once; the top ten hold around 21%. What was sequenced was blood. Every receptor here comes from a man between 25 and 39 years old with Graves' hyperthyroidism that later progressed to Graves' ophthalmopathy. The CDR3 runs from the conserved cysteine through the conserved F or W. Each record gives: D gene, clone size, V gene, J gene, CDR3 protein, CDR3 DNA. A D gene is named only where the DNA matches it firmly. Clone sizes are given selectively: once, few, many, or a class where the clone is expanded.

D: .
size: few
V: TRBV5-1
J: TRBJ2-2
CDR3: CASSSSSGGSSATGELFF
DNA: TGCGCCAGCAGCTCATCGTCCGGGGGCAGCTCGGCCACCGGGGAGCTGTTTTTT

D: TRBD1
size: .
V: TRBV10-2
J: TRBJ1-5
CDR3: CASGTGDFNQPQHF
DNA: TGCGCCAGTGGGACAGGCGACTTCAATCAGCCCCAGCATTTT

D: .
size: many
V: TRBV2
J: TRBJ1-3
CDR3: CARQGGGNTIYF
DNA: TGTGCCAGACAGGGCGGCGGAAACACCATATATTTT

D: TRBD1
size: many
V: TRBV24-1
J: TRBJ1-2
CDR3: CATSEDGTDYGYTF
DNA: TGTGCCACCAGTGAGGACGGGACAGACTATGGCTACACCTTC

D: .
size: .
V: TRBV13
J: TRBJ1-6
CDR3: CASGTGNRGNNSPLHF
DNA: TGTGCCAGTGGGACGGGCAACCGGGGGAATAATTCACCCCTCCACTTT

D: TRBD2
size: many
V: TRBV12-5
J: TRBJ2-7
CDR3: CASGLGGLAGDYEQYF
DNA: TGTGCTAGTGGTTTGGGCGGACTAGCGGGGGATTACGAGCAGTACTTC

D: .
size: many
V: TRBV6-2/TRBV6-3
J: TRBJ1-1
CDR3: CASSYRRDGTEAFF
DNA: TGTGCCAGCAGTTATCGCAGGGATGGGACTGAAGCTTTCTTT

D: .
size: .
V: TRBV10-3
J: TRBJ1-1
CDR3: CAISPNVQEEAFF
DNA: TGTGCCATCAGTCCCAATGTCCAAGAAGAAGCTTTCTTT

D: .
size: many
V: TRBV6-1
J: TRBJ2-3
CDR3: CASSEMGGTGSDTQYF
DNA: TGTGCCAGCAGTGAAATGGGGGGCACGGGATCAGATACGCAGTATTTT

D: TRBD1
size: few
V: TRBV7-9
J: TRBJ2-3
CDR3: CASSLGTGGSSTDTQYF
DNA: TGTGCCAGCAGCTTAGGGACAGGGGGCTCAAGCACAGATACGCAGTATTTT